One and the same sample provided the 27 T cell receptor beta chains below, sequenced in a study of blood T cell repertoires in COVID-19 (dated by TCRdb to 2020 to 2021). Receptors were amplified or captured by the immunoSEQ multiplex PCR assay. Sourced from immuneACCESS, this table was stored by TCRdb with only in-frame sequences that have V and J called. A share of the clones is absent; for the studies checked, an unresolved V gene accounts for under half, and the remainder has no known explanation. This sample holds about 200,000 clones; 81% were observed only once. The ten most abundant clones make up 8% to 9.5% of the sample. The sample taken for sequencing was PBMCs or T cells enriched from blood (not recorded which). The origin of the receptors is a woman aged 50 to 65 with acute COVID-19.

The chain has TRBV4-3 and TRBJ2-5; D call uncertain. The CDR3 has 14 residues. V lost 1 base, J lost 3 bases, and 9 bases lay in between. Germline V gives CDR1 LGHNA, CDR2 YSLEER. The CDR3 region has the DNA TGCGCCAGCAGCCAAGGACTCGATAAAGAGACCCAGTACTTC. This translates into CASSQGLDKETQYF.

This clone was observed a handful of times. V usage is TRBV28 and J usage is TRBJ1-1, with unresolved D. The CDR3 spans 14 residues. Germline lookup yields CDR1 MDHEN and CDR2 SYDVKM. Trimming cost V 5 bases and J 3 bases, with 13 bases left between them. In nucleotides, the CDR3 is TGTGCCAGCAGTGACACGCCCCAACACACTGAAGCTTTCTTT. Translated, it gives CASSDTPQHTEAFF.

This clone was found once. This sequence joins TRBV7-2 and TRBJ2-4; 9 bases align to TRBD1. V shed 6 bases, J shed 8 bases, and the junction held 8 bases outside the gene matches. Germline V CDR1 and CDR2: SGHTA, FQGNSA. CDR3 length equals 14 residues. This CDR3 is CASRFTTGGDIQYF. The CDR3 region has the DNA TGTGCCAGCAGGTTTACGACAGGGGGAGACATTCAGTACTTC.

CDR3 DNA sequence: TGTGCCAGCAGCTTAGTCGAGGGCAATGAGCAGTTCTTC. Translation: CASSLVEGNEQFF. This chain links TRBV7-2 with TRBJ2-1; a possible D gene is TRBD2 (5 bases). CDR3 length equals 13 residues. The germline V and J ends were trimmed by 1 base and 6 bases, with 7 bases remaining between them. The germline V gene encodes CDR1 SGHTA and CDR2 FQGNSA.

The chain carries TRBV2 and TRBJ2-3; a weak D match, TRBD1 (6 bases). Deletions cut 4 bases from V and 0 bases from J, with 11 bases between. Per the germline V gene, CDR1 is SNHLY and CDR2 is FYNNEI. The CDR3 loop spans 15 amino acids. The CDR3 protein is CASSAQGLSTDTQYF. The CDR3, as DNA: TGTGCCAGCAGTGCTCAGGGGCTAAGCACAGATACGCAGTATTTT.

The V call is TRBV3-1 (or the pseudogene TRBV3-2), the J call TRBJ1-6, with D possibly TRBD1 on 5 matching bases. V was cut by 3 bases and J by 3 bases, with 9 bases left in between. There are 15 residues in the CDR3. The germline CDR1 and CDR2 sequences are LGHDT and YNNKEL (reference sequence). CDR3 coding DNA: TGTGCCAGCAGCCAGCAGGGCATCTATAATTCACCCCTCCACTTT. This translates into CASSQQGIYNSPLHF.

The CDR3 is CASSSGQGAYYSNQPQHF. In DNA form, the CDR3 reads TGTGCCAGCAGCTCCGGACAGGGGGCGTACTATAGCAATCAGCCCCAGCATTTT. The V call is TRBV7-2, the J call TRBJ1-5; TRBD1 aligns across 11 bases. V shed 4 bases, J shed 0 bases, and the junction held 8 bases outside the gene matches. Germline values: CDR1 SGHTA, CDR2 FQGNSA. The CDR3 extends over 18 amino acids.

The chain links TRBV28 to TRBJ2-5; TRBD1 matches at 10 bases. V lost 6 bases and J lost 7; bases outside the gene matches: 8. Per the germline V gene, CDR1 is MDHEN and CDR2 is SYDVKM. CDR3 size: 14 residues. In nucleotides, the CDR3 is TGTGCCAGCAGGGGGGGACAGGGGATTGGGACCCAGTACTTC. This sequence encodes CASRGGQGIGTQYF. The whole variable domain, remainder taken from reference TRBV28 and TRBJ2-5, is DVKVTQSSRYLVKRTGEKVFLECVQDMDHENMFWYRQDPGLGLRLIYFSYDVKMKEKGDIPEGYSVSREKKERFSLILESASTNQTSMYLCASRGGQGIGTQYFGPGTRLLVL.

In this sample, this clone turned up a few times. This rearrangement joins TRBV11-3 to TRBJ1-1; no firm D call. The CDR3 runs 13 residues. Germline V gene data show CDR1 as SGHNT and CDR2 as YENEEA. Trimming cost V 1 base and J 4 bases, with 7 bases left between them. CDR3 protein: CASSLGAVTEAFF. The DNA for the CDR3 is TGTGCCAGCAGCTTAGGGGCCGTCACTGAAGCTTTCTTT. Using reference TRBV11-3 and TRBJ1-1 for the parts outside the CDR3, the full variable domain is EAGVVQSPRYKIIEKKQPVAFWCNPISGHNTLYWYLQNLGQGPELLIRYENEEAVDDSQLPKDRFSAERLKGVDSTLKIQPAELGDSAVYLCASSLGAVTEAFFGQGTRLTVV.

CDR3 sequence: CASGTGTGDSYEQYF. For the CDR3, the DNA is TGTGCTAGTGGTACCGGGACAGGGGACTCCTACGAGCAGTACTTC. This chain links TRBV12-5 with TRBJ2-7, with 10 bases matching TRBD1. CDR1 and CDR2 (germline): LGHNT, FRNRAP. CDR3 length: 15 amino acids. The V gene end was trimmed by 5 bases and the J gene end by 0 bases; junction bases not matched to a gene: 4. The full variable domain, rest sourced from reference TRBV12-5 and TRBJ2-7, is DARVTQTPRHKVTEMGQEVTMRCQPILGHNTVFWYRQTMMQGLELLAYFRNRAPLDDSGMPKDRFSAEMPDATLATLKIQPSEPRDSAVYFCASGTGTGDSYEQYFGPGTRLTVT.

The chain employs TRBV19 and TRBJ1-2; no clear D. V was pared by 0 bases and J by 4 bases, with 12 bases between. Per germline, CDR1 LNHDA and CDR2 SQIVND (reference sequence). The CDR3 is 15 residues long. In DNA form, the CDR3 reads TGTGCCAGTAGTATAGATTCCTGGGCCAGCTATGGCTACACCTTC. Translated, it gives CASSIDSWASYGYTF.

The chain combines TRBV10-3 with TRBJ1-2; unclear D gene. CDR3 length equals 14 residues. Trimming took 4 bases from V and 8 from J, leaving 17 bases between them. CDR1 and CDR2 from the germline V gene are ENHRY and SYGVKD. CDR3 nucleotides: TGTGCCATCAGTGTGGTGGGAAGGGAGAACGGCTACACCTTC. Amino acid sequence: CAISVVGRENGYTF.

This sequence joins TRBV7-2 and TRBJ2-3; 9 bases line up with TRBD2. Germline trimming cut 1 base from V and 5 bases from J; bases unmatched to any gene: 10. There are 17 residues in the CDR3. Germline V lookup: CDR1 SGHTA, CDR2 FQGNSA. CDR3 region: CASSLVAAGGPKDTQYF. CDR3 coding DNA: TGTGCCAGCAGCTTAGTCGCGGCGGGGGGGCCGAAAGATACGCAGTATTTT.

V gene TRBV7-2 combines with J gene TRBJ2-7; 12 bases map to TRBD1. The V and J ends lost 4 bases and 7 bases, in that order; junction bases with no gene match: 5. This CDR3 is built from 14 residues. CDR1 is SGHTA and CDR2 is FQGNSA in the germline V gene. The CDR3, as DNA: TGTGCCAGCAGCTCTGGGACAGGGGGCTGGGAGCAGTACTTC. Translated, it gives CASSSGTGGWEQYF.

This chain joins TRBV9 and TRBJ1-3; D remains unclear. V dropped 3 bases and J dropped 0 bases, with 13 bases sitting between them. The germline V gene has CDR1 SGDLS and CDR2 YYNGEE. The CDR3 length is 16 residues. CDR3 sequence reads: CASSERGASSGNTIYF. The CDR3 DNA follows: TGTGCCAGCAGCGAGCGGGGAGCCTCCTCTGGAAACACCATATATTTT.

This chain joins TRBV7-2 and TRBJ2-3, with 8 bases identical to TRBD1. Trimming removed 5 bases from V and 5 bases from J; junction bases left unmatched: 9. CDR3 length: 15 residues. Looked up from germline, CDR1 is SGHTA and CDR2 is FQGNSA. CDR3 sequence: CASSTRTGSGDTQYF. The CDR3 DNA sequence: TGTGCCAGCAGCACCCGGACAGGGTCTGGAGATACGCAGTATTTT.

This chain joins TRBV7-9 and TRBJ1-5; the D gene is possibly TRBD1 (5 bases). CDR3 length equals 16 residues. V dropped 2 bases and J dropped 2 bases, with 13 bases sitting between them. Germline CDR1 and CDR2: SEHNR and FQNEAQ (reference sequence). CDR3: CASSLLLETGNQPQHF. DNA of the CDR3: TGTGCCAGCAGCTTACTGCTAGAGACAGGCAATCAGCCCCAGCATTTT.

This clone was seen just once. The V call is TRBV28, the J call TRBJ1-2, with 7 bases fitting TRBD1. The ends lost 6 bases at V and 3 bases at J; junction bases unmatched: 4. The CDR3 totals 13 residues. CDR1 and CDR2 (germline): MDHEN, SYDVKM. The CDR3 protein is CASSIDRDYGYTF. The DNA for the CDR3 is TGTGCCAGCAGCATTGACAGGGACTATGGCTACACCTTC.

This rearrangement joins TRBV11-2 to TRBJ2-7; 8 bases are shared with TRBD1. This CDR3 is 15 amino acids long. V lost 1 base to trimming and J lost 0 bases; unmatched junction nucleotides: 2. Germline values: CDR1 SGHAT, CDR2 FQNNGV. The CDR3 spells CASSLAGGPSYEQYF. CDR3 in DNA: TGTGCCAGCAGCTTAGCAGGGGGCCCCTCCTACGAGCAGTACTTC.

The chain is built from TRBV28 and TRBJ1-3, with 7 nucleotides matching TRBD1. With 8 bases clipped from V and 2 bases from J, the junction kept 9 bases outside the gene matches. CDR1 is MDHEN, CDR2 SYDVKM, per germline. The CDR3 spans 15 residues. The CDR3 region has the DNA TGTGCCAGCCAGGCTCCAGGGGGTACTGGAAACACCATATATTTT. Encoded protein: CASQAPGGTGNTIYF.

This clone was seen a few times. The chain employs TRBV19 and TRBJ1-6, with unresolved D. The germline CDR1 and CDR2 sequences are LNHDA and SQIVND (reference sequence). Deletions cut 6 bases from V and 6 bases from J, with 12 bases between. The CDR3 runs to 14 residues. DNA of the CDR3: TGTGCCAGTAGCCGTAGCAACCTTAATTCACCCCTCCACTTT. The encoded protein is CASSRSNLNSPLHF.

V usage is TRBV19 and J usage is TRBJ1-6; D gene ambiguous. V shed 9 bases and J shed 7 bases, with 19 bases lying between them. The CDR3 sequence is 15 residues long. Germline lookup yields CDR1 LNHDA and CDR2 SQIVND (reference sequence). The chain's CDR3 is CASHLQSQRNSPLHF. The CDR3, as DNA: TGTGCCAGCCACCTCCAGTCTCAGCGAAATTCACCCCTCCACTTT.

A few counts support this clone. The chain has TRBV27 and TRBJ1-1; unclear D gene. Germline lookup yields CDR1 MNHEY and CDR2 SMNVEV (reference sequence). CDR3 length equals 11 residues. Trimming left V 7 bases short and J 12 bases short, with 15 bases between. CDR3 loop: CASKRSVETFF. CDR3 DNA: TGTGCCAGCAAGCGGAGTGTAGAAACTTTCTTT.

This sequence joins TRBV9 and TRBJ2-2, with a possible D match to TRBD1 (5 bases). Trimming took 2 bases from V and 2 from J, leaving 13 bases between them. CDR1 and CDR2 (germline): SGDLS, YYNGEE. CDR3 length equals 16 residues. CDR3 nucleotides: TGTGCCAGCAGCGTGGTCACAGGAACCAACACCGGGGAGCTGTTTTTT. It specifies CASSVVTGTNTGELFF.

V is TRBV18 and J is TRBJ2-3, with 7 bases matching TRBD1. V trimming: 4 bases; J trimming: 3 bases; junction bases outside the gene matches: 7. The CDR3 extends over 15 amino acids. The germline gives CDR1 KGHSH, CDR2 LQKENI. The CDR3 is CASSLTGVSTDTQYF. The CDR3 DNA reads as TGTGCCAGCTCACTTACAGGGGTCTCTACAGATACGCAGTATTTT.

This chain joins TRBV9 and TRBJ2-7, with 8 positions matching TRBD2. Germline values: CDR1 SGDLS, CDR2 YYNGEE. The CDR3 contains 14 residues. J gave up 6 bases and V 0 bases, and 5 bases lay outside the gene matches. The CDR3 region is CASSVVSGIGEQYF. CDR3 DNA sequence: TGTGCCAGCAGCGTAGTTAGCGGGATTGGCGAGCAGTACTTC.

This sequence joins TRBV7-8 and TRBJ2-3, with D tentatively TRBD2 (6 bases). CDR1 and CDR2 from the germline V gene are SGHVS and FQNEAQ. V gave up 1 base and J gave up 6 bases, with 11 bases separating them. The CDR3 loop spans 14 amino acids. The CDR3 protein is CASSLGRTTDTQYF. CDR3 in DNA: TGTGCCAGCAGCTTAGGGAGGACTACGGATACGCAGTATTTT.